This T cell receptor beta chain was found in a study of T cells in Graves' hyperthyroidism and ophthalmopathy. Using RNA transcripts as the source, TCR beta CDR3 regions were amplified. The study used the HTBI primer set for a first-round RT-PCR of the TCR CDR3. Using its own MiXCR run on the multiplex PCR reads, TCRdb lists one record per CDR3 protein. The data contain under 400,000 distinct CDR3 sequences, 21% of them singletons. Overall study results and limits: The model foresaw ophthalmopathy a median around 6.4 months prior to onset. Blood shared most expanded thyroid clonotypes above 0.001.

As regards this clonotype: Its antigen remains unknown.

Hyperthyroidism patients were newly diagnosed, had disease duration under 2 months, and were aged 18 to 65 years. Cells are PBMCs isolated from about 10 ml of fresh blood. The germline gives CDR1 ENHRY, CDR2 SYGVKD. The CDR3 length is 15 residues. V dropped 0 bases and J dropped 1 base, with 10 bases sitting between them. Sequenced input: blood. The chain recombines TRBV10-3 with TRBJ2-7; D remains unclear. The origin of this receptor is a woman in her fifties or sixties with Graves' hyperthyroidism. CDR3 sequence reads: CAISESLSSSYEQYF. The CDR3 coding sequence is TGTGCCATCAGTGAGTCCCTTAGTAGTTCCTACGAGCAGTACTTC.